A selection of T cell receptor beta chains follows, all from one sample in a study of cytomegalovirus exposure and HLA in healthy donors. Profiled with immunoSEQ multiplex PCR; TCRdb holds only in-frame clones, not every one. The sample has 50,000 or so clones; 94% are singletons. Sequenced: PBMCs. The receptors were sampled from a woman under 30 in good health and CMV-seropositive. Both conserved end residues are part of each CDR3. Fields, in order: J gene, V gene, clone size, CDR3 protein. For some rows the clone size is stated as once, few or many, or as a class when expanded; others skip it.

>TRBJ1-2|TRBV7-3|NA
CASSLKINSGYTF
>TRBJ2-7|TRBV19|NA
CASSSGTISYEQYF
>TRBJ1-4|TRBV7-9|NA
CASSPYRGLEKLFF
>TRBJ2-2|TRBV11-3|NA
CASSLRLELFF
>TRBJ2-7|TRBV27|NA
CASSARGEQYF
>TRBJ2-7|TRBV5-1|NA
CASSLTGSIDEQYF
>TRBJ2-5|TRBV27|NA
CASRRRLAGKETQYF
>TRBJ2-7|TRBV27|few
CASGDRATYEQYF
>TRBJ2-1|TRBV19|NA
CASSIQPNRGTDDNEQFF
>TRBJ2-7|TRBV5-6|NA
CASSTGTGGSEQYF
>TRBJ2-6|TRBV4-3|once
CASSQDQGTGANVLTF
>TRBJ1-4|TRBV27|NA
CASSLGAGEKLFF
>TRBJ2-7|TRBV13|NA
CASSLLDSSYEQYF
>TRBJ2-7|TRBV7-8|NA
CASSPAPRYEQYF
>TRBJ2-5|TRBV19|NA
CASSASRWETQYF
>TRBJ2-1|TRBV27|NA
CASSLPGQGEYNEQFF
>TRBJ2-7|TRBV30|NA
CAWTGQGINEQYF
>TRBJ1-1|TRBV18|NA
CASSKSRGMNTEAFF
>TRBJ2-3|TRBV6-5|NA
CASSYSHGTQYF
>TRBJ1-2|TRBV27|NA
CASSFGTGVGYTF
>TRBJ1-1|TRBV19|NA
CASSINLREGANTEAFF
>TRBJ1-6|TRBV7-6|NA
CASSFGGKHESPLHF
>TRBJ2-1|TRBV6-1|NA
CASSDEGQPYNEQFF